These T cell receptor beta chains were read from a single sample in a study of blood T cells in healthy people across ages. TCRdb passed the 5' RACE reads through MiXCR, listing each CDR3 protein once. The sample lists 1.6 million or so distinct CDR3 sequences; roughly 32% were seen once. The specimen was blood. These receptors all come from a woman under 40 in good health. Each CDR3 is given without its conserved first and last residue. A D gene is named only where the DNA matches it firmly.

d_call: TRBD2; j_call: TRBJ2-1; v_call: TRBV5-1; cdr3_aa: ASSLPGGWNEQF
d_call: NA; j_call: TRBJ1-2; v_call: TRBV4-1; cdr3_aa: ASSQDGRPYGYT
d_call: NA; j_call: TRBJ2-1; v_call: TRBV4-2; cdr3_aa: ASSHLGKANYNEQF
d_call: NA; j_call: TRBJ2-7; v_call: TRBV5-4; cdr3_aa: ASSLGARPGGGKDEQY
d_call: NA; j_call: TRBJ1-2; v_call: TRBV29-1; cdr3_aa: SVEGQATNYGYT
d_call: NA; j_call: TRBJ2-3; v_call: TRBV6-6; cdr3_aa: ASSILFEDTQY
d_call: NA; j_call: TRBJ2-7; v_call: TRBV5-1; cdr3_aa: ASSLSRGGSEQY
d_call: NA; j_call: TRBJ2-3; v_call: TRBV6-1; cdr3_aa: ASRGLARTDTQY
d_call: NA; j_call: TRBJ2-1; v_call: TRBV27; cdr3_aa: ASSFLGSLGSYNEQF
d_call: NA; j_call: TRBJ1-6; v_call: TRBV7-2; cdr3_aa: ASSLLGSYNSPLH
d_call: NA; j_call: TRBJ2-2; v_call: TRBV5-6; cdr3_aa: ASSLRTNTGELF
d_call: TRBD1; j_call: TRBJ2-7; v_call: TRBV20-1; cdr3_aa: SARDPRGTGDYEQY
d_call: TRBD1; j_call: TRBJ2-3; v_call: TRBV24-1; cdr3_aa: ATSDGRGLDTQY
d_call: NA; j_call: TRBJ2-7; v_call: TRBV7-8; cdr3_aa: ASSSGGAEQY
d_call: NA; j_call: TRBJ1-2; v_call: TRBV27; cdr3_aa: ASSFGGSFDYGYT
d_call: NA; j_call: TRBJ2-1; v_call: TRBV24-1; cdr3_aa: ATSDSRHNEQF
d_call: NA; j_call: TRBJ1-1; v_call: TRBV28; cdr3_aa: ASSEGGGVWTEAF
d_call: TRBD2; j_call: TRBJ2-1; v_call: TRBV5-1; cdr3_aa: ASSRGTSGPYNEQF
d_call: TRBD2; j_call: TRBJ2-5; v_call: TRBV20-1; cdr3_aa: SATPGLAGSIAETQY
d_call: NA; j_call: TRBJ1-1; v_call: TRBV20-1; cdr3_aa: SAAGGTRGSEAF
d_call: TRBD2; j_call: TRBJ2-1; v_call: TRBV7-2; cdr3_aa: ASSLVAGAFPYSEQF
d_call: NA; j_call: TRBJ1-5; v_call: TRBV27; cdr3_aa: ASSRVGSNQPQH
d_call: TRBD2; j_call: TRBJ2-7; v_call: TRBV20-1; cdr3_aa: SASYSGGYEQY
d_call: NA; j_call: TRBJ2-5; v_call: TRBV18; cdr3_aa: ASSHGLNQETQY
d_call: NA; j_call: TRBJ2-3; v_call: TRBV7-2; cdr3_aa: ASSLAVYTDTRY
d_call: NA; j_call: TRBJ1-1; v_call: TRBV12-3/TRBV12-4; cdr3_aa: ASRPGPGISLMNTEAF
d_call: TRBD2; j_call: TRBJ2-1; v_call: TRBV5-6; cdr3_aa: ASSLIGSPGGKANEQF
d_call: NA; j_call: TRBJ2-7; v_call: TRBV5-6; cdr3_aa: ASSFGTHPYEQY
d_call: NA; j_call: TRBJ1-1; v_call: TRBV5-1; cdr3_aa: ASSPGVGRMNTETF
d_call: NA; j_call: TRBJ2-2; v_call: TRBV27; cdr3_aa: ASSLSHTGELF
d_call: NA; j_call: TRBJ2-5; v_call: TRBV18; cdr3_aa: ASSPPAAPNEQY
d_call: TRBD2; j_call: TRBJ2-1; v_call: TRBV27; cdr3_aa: ASSLEGLAIEQF
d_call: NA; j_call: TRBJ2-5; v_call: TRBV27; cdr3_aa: ASKDSVRETQY
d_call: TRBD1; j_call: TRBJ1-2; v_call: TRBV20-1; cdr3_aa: SANDRAYGYT
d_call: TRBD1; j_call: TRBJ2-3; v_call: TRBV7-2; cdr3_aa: ASSLARRTGNVDTQY
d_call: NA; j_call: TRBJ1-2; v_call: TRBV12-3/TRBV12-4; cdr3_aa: ASSLWQGHGYT
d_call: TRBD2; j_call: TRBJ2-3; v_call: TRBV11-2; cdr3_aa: ASSLSLAGHTDTQY
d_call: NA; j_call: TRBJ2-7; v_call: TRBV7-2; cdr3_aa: ASQRGHYEQY
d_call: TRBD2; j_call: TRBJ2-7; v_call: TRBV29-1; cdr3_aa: SVDPSSGRLPEQY
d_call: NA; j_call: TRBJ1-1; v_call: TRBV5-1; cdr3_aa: ASSLVPGTEAF